This record concerns one T cell receptor (beta chain) sequence. Its specificity is unknown. CDR1 and CDR2 (germline): SGHDT, YYEEEE. The CDR3 spans 15 residues. V was clipped by 4 bases and J by 6 bases, with 19 bases between them. Measured with immunoSEQ multiplex PCR; TCRdb has only the in-frame clones, and not every one. Of 90,000 to 110,000 clones in the sample, approximately 87% were seen once. This entry comes from a study of T cell responses to AZD1222 COVID-19 vaccine. At the level of the study: Investigators merged groups given second doses at roughly 4 or roughly 12 weeks. General study results and limits: Seropositivity was recorded at baseline in only 6 or 7 AZD1222 recipients.

This specimen consisted of peripheral blood, obtained on day 0 of AZD1222 vaccination. The sequence was collected from an adult in good health. This chain links TRBV5-6 with TRBJ1-2, with D unclear. The chain's CDR3 is CASSGRVHGAHGYTF. The CDR3 DNA follows: TGTGCCAGCAGCGGCCGGGTCCACGGAGCCCATGGCTACACCTTC.